Described below is a single TCR beta chain sequence and its context. In this sample, this clonotype turned up a few times. Its antigen remains unidentified. Base qualities are not at hand, and no much larger clone is one base apart. A history of other malignancies or of prior chemotherapy or radiotherapy was absent in all patients, and node-negative disease was shown on CT and PET/CT in all patients. At each of the two time points, six milliliters of peripheral venous blood were collected into EDTA tubes. Ficoll-Paque Plus density-gradient centrifugation was used to isolate PBMCs. Right after collection, samples were placed at -80 degrees C and kept there until analysis. The TCR beta CDR3 region was amplified from genomic DNA by two rounds of multiplex PCR. The first PCR round used primers specific to each TRBV and TRBJ gene, and the primer sequences were filed in Chinese patent CN105087789A. Universal primers were used in the second round of PCR. The Roche High Pure PCR Template Preparation Kit was used to extract genomic DNA from the frozen PBMCs. Libraries were sequenced paired-end with 151 bp reads on an Illumina HiSeq 3000. The study's own analysis went as follows. CutAdapt was used to remove raw reads lacking the multiplex PCR primer sequences. Using PEAR, the high-quality paired reads were merged into contigs. By aligning each contig to reference sequences, MiXCR assigned the TRB V, D and J gene segments to that contig. To remove sequencing errors, CDR3 sequences were clustered according to base quality and sequence similarity. Shannon entropy, normalized by the natural log of the productive TCR sequence number, served as the measure of diversity. One minus Shannon entropy divided by the natural log of the number of unique clonotypes was used as the definition of clonality. Progression-free survival cut-offs for repertoire metrics were chosen using the Youden index of ROC curves, with analyses run in R 3.5.3. The public reads were reprocessed in TCRdb via fastp at Q25 and MiXCR, keeping in-frame beta chains. Under each unique CDR3 protein, matching rows form one entry showing the most common genes and DNA. These V and J calls rely on TCRdb rather than the paper's analysis. The sample table records about 24,000 distinct CDR3 sequences; 30% to 45% of these occur just once. Jointly, the top ten make up less than 70% of the sample.

This sample was included in a study of prognosis after radiotherapy for stage I lung cancer (TCRdb year 2021). For the study in its entirety: Between April 2018 and early 2019, 20 or so stage I NSCLC patients were enrolled in Nanjing, China. A few patients had oligometastatic NSCLC after their primary tumor was surgically resected, and 12 to 15 patients had newly diagnosed primary stage I lung tumors. All patients were regarded as medically inoperable, because of comorbidities in more than 10 patients and refusal of surgery in roughly 7 patients. The cohort was made up of 13 men and 6 or 7 women, with a median age of approximately 74 years and an age range of 53 to 84 years. Tumor histology was squamous cell carcinoma in about seven patients and adenocarcinoma in under 15. SBRT was given in 3 to 5 fractions with a biologically effective dose of at least 100 Gy, using image-guided IMRT or VMAT. No patient received concurrent therapy alongside SBRT. After SBRT, distant metastases developed in four of the 19 patients at a median of approximately seven months, while the remaining 15 patients had no significant progression. This study profiled peripheral blood TCR beta repertoires from stage I NSCLC patients before and after stereotactic body radiotherapy and linked the repertoires to distant failure. For each of the 20 or so patients, one blood sample was taken before SBRT and one after, so the study sequenced some 40 samples in total.

Paper-wide results and their limitations: After SBRT, the count of unique TCR clones dropped from a median of roughly 9,300 beforehand to roughly 6,800 afterward (Wilcoxon paired P=0.011). No adjustment for multiple comparisons was applied to any of the reported P values. Limitations of the study included a small cohort and short follow-up, and the study findings need independent validation. Differences in TRBV and TRBJ usage frequencies by metastasis status were reportedly observed in two V genes at baseline and in ten or so V and two J genes after SBRT. Post-SBRT Shannon entropy and its change from baseline were lower in patients who developed distant metastases; baseline Shannon entropy was not associated with metastases. No determination of tumor specificity was made for expanded TCR clones.

The source of this sequence is a donor over 45 with non-small cell lung cancer. The sample here was PBMCs, taken before or after stereotactic body radiation therapy (not recorded which).

The DNA reads as follows: TGTGCCAGCAGCCAAGGACGGGGGGGATGGAACACTGAAGCTTTCTTT. It encodes CASSQGRGGWNTEAFF. The rearranged chain carries TRBV4-2 and TRBJ1-1; the D region possibly corresponds to TRBD1 (5 bases align). The CDR3, cysteine through phenylalanine, is 16 amino acids long. Here the CDR3 DNA is all that survives: 48 bases in frame from base 1. The germline ends are 13 bases apart after V is trimmed by 1 base and J by 1 base. The germline V gene encodes CDR1 LGHNA and CDR2 YNFKEQ.